This T cell receptor (beta chain) was obtained from a study of cytomegalovirus exposure and HLA in healthy donors. At the level of the study: An early data release held some 89 million unique TCRs from HLA-typed donors. General study findings and limits: From TCR beta sequences, most subjects' HLA-A and HLA-B alleles were reportedly predicted accurately. Later analysis identified several of the most significant clusters that appeared linked to common viral pathogens.

Despite likely unrecorded immune exposures, the donors were nominally healthy at the time of sampling. With 60 Vbeta and 13 Jbeta primers, the PCR was carried out. TCRdb keeps only in-frame clones here, not all; method: immunoSEQ multiplex PCR. The top ten hold 4.5% to 6% of the sample, which has 120,000 to 150,000 clones, over 60% seen once. On this clone itself: Its antigen is not identified.

The source of this sequence is a woman aged 45 to 65 in good health and CMV-seronegative. The material sequenced was PBMCs.

DNA of the CDR3: TGTGCCACCCAACAGAGATTAAGGAACTATGGCTACACCTTC. This encodes CATQQRLRNYGYTF. The chain carries TRBV6-1 and TRBJ1-2, with unresolved D. This CDR3 spans 14 amino acids. The ends were cut back, 10 bases at V and 2 bases at J, with 17 bases in the middle. Germline assignment: CDR1 MNHNS and CDR2 SASEGT.